The 20 T cell receptor beta chains given below trace back to one sample, sequenced in a study of blood T cell repertoires in COVID-19 (dated by TCRdb to the early 2020s). Libraries were prepared through the immunoSEQ multiplex PCR assay. What TCRdb holds here is the immuneACCESS table cut down to in-frame rearrangements. Part of the clones is not present; checked against another copy, under half of the missing clones reflect an unresolved V gene, and the others are unexplained. This sample gives about 130,000 clones in total; roughly 85% of them show up just once. The top ten hold 25% to 30% of the sample. The material sequenced was peripheral blood. The receptors here all came from a woman over 75 with acute or convalescent COVID-19.

The V and J genes are TRBV6-5 and TRBJ1-1; TRBD1 is a possible D gene (5 bases). V lost 7 bases and J lost 2, with 14 bases in between. Germline V gene lookup returns CDR1 MNHEY and CDR2 SVGAGI. This CDR3 has 14 amino acids. The CDR3 loop is CASISRRGNTEAFF. The CDR3, as DNA: TGTGCCAGCATTAGCAGAAGGGGAAACACTGAAGCTTTCTTT.

The chain uses TRBV18 and TRBJ1-2; no definite D call. Germline-derived CDR1 and CDR2 are KGHSH and LQKENI. This CDR3 spans 11 amino acids. Trimming took 5 bases from V and 4 from J, leaving 5 bases between them. The CDR3 sequence: CASSGSYGYTF. Written as DNA, the CDR3 is TGTGCCAGCTCAGGCAGCTATGGCTACACCTTC. The whole variable domain, remainder taken from reference TRBV18 and TRBJ1-2, is NAGVMQNPRHLVRRRGQEARLRCSPMKGHSHVYWYRQLPEEGLKFMVYLQKENIIDESGMPKERFSAEFPKEGPSILRIQQVVRGDSAAYFCASSGSYGYTFGSGTRLTVV.

V is TRBV4-3 and J is TRBJ2-1, with 11 bases lining up with TRBD1. The CDR3 is 17 amino acids. Germline trimming cut 0 bases from V and 7 bases from J; bases unmatched to any gene: 8. In germline, CDR1 is LGHNA, CDR2 YSLEER. The CDR3: CASSQEGLGTGGNEQFF. In nucleotides, the CDR3 is TGCGCCAGCAGCCAAGAAGGGTTAGGGACAGGGGGGAATGAGCAGTTCTTC.

This chain uses TRBV5-8 with TRBJ1-2, with 7 bases that match TRBD1. V was pared by 1 base and J by 5 bases, with 2 bases of the junction left unmatched. CDR1 and CDR2 (germline): SGHTS, YDEGEE. This CDR3 spans 13 amino acids. CDR3 region: CASSLTGAYGYTF. The CDR3 DNA reads as TGTGCCAGCAGCTTGACAGGGGCTTATGGCTACACCTTC.

V gene TRBV3-1 (or the pseudogene TRBV3-2) combines with J gene TRBJ1-1, with 7 bases lining up with TRBD1. Germline CDR1 and CDR2: LGHDT and YNNKEL (reference sequence). Unmatched junction bases numbered 6, after V lost 10 bases and J lost 1 base. The CDR3 totals 13 residues. The CDR3: CATKGDRNTEAFF. DNA of the CDR3: TGTGCCACCAAGGGGGACAGGAACACTGAAGCTTTCTTT.

The rearrangement joins TRBV7-6 to TRBJ2-1; 7 bases align to TRBD2. Germline lookup yields CDR1 SGHVS and CDR2 FNYEAQ. The CDR3 runs to 16 residues. J was trimmed by 5 bases and V by 5 bases; bases with no gene match: 12. CDR3 protein: CASSRFQGLGHNEQFF. CDR3 coding DNA: TGTGCCAGCAGCCGCTTCCAAGGACTAGGACACAATGAGCAGTTCTTC.

V is TRBV18 and J is TRBJ1-6, with no clear D. Per the germline V gene, CDR1 is KGHSH and CDR2 is LQKENI. Trimming took off 0 bases at V and 0 bases at J, with 6 bases between the two ends. The CDR3 is 16 amino acids. Here the CDR3 DNA reads TGTGCCAGCTCACCACCTGGGAGCTCCTATAATTCACCCCTCCACTTT. As protein: CASSPPGSSYNSPLHF.

This chain uses TRBV3-1 (or the pseudogene TRBV3-2) with TRBJ2-3; 7 positions agree with TRBD2. J lost 8 bases, V lost 0 bases, and 5 bases had no gene match. CDR3 length: 14 amino acids. Germline V gene sequence: CDR1 LGHDT, CDR2 YNNKEL (reference sequence). The CDR3 protein is CASSQDGPSGTQYF. Here the CDR3 DNA reads TGTGCCAGCAGCCAAGATGGCCCTAGCGGTACGCAGTATTTT.

The rearrangement joins TRBV18 to TRBJ1-2; D gene ambiguous. The CDR3 runs 16 residues. The germline gives CDR1 KGHSH, CDR2 LQKENI. V lost 6 bases and J 7 bases, leaving 24 bases between the germline ends. The CDR3, as DNA: TGTGCCAGCTCCCGGGAGAGCGTACTTTTTCGGGGTGGCTACACCTTC. Translating it yields CASSRESVLFRGGYTF.

This chain uses TRBV6-5 with TRBJ1-2; D unresolved. Trimming stripped 4 bases from V and 3 bases from J, with 9 bases between. The V gene's germline CDR1 is MNHEY and CDR2 SVGAGI. The CDR3 runs 13 residues. CDR3 nucleotides: TGTGCCAGCAGTTCATGGAGTGACTATGGCTACACCTTC. This gives the protein CASSSWSDYGYTF.

The rearrangement links TRBV2 to TRBJ2-1; 9 positions match TRBD1. Germline lookup yields CDR1 SNHLY and CDR2 FYNNEI. This CDR3 comprises 12 residues. The CDR3 region is CAGTGLNNEQFF. CDR3 sequence (DNA): TGTGCAGGGACAGGGCTTAACAATGAGCAGTTCTTC. Based on the CDR3 plus reference TRBV2 and TRBJ2-1, the full variable domain is EPEVTQTPSHQVTQMGQEVILRCVPISNHLYFYWYRQILGQKVEFLVSFYNNEISEKSEIFDDQFSVERPDGSNFTLKIRSTKLEDSAMYFCAGTGLNNEQFFGPGTRLTVL.

V is TRBV7-2 and J is TRBJ2-7; maybe TRBD2 (5 bases). V lost 5 bases and J lost 6, with 14 bases in between. Germline V gives CDR1 SGHTA, CDR2 FQGNSA. CDR3 length: 13 amino acids. The CDR3 is CASSPQRVAEQYF. Written as DNA, the CDR3 is TGTGCCAGCAGCCCTCAGAGGGTCGCCGAGCAGTACTTC.

The rearrangement links TRBV4-3 to TRBJ1-4; a weak D match, TRBD1 (5 bases). The CDR3 covers 14 residues. Trimming removed 3 bases at V and 10 bases at J, with 15 bases between. Germline CDR1 LGHNA, CDR2 YSLEER. CDR3 residues: CASSQHGGSGKLFF. CDR3 in DNA: TGCGCCAGCAGCCAGCACGGGGGAAGCGGAAAACTGTTTTTT.

The CDR3 DNA is TGTGCCAGCCTGTCCGGGACAGGCCCTACCGGGGAGCTGTTTTTT. Translation gives CASLSGTGPTGELFF. The rearrangement links TRBV6-5 to TRBJ2-2; 8 bases agree with TRBD1. Looked up from germline, CDR1 is MNHEY and CDR2 is SVGAGI. CDR3 size: 15 residues. J lost 5 bases, V lost 8 bases, and 10 bases had no gene match.

In nucleotides, the CDR3 is TGTGCCATCAGTGAGTCGACAATACAGAACACTGAAGCTTTCTTT. Its protein product is CAISESTIQNTEAFF. This rearrangement joins TRBV10-3 to TRBJ1-1, with unresolved D. Germline V CDR1 and CDR2: ENHRY, SYGVKD. Trimming pared 0 bases from V and 1 base from J, leaving 9 bases between. The CDR3 totals 15 residues.

CDR3 bases: TGTGCCAGTAGTATTGCGTCCGGGGCCAACGTCCTGACTTTC. It translates to CASSIASGANVLTF. The J gene is TRBJ2-6, the V gene TRBV19; no definite D call. Germline assignment: CDR1 LNHDA and CDR2 SQIVND (reference sequence). V dropped 3 bases and J dropped 4 bases, with 7 bases sitting between them. This CDR3 has 14 residues.

The chain uses TRBV7-9 and TRBJ1-1; tentatively, D is TRBD1 (6 bases). Germline V gives CDR1 SEHNR, CDR2 FQNEAQ (reference sequence). V was cut by 4 bases and J by 4 bases, with 19 bases left in between. The CDR3 contains 16 residues. CDR3 coding DNA: TGTGCCAGCAGCTCTCCCCCAAACAGGGAGAGCACTGAAGCTTTCTTT. Its translation: CASSSPPNRESTEAFF.

The chain joins TRBV6-5 to TRBJ1-1, with D unresolved. CDR3 length: 11 amino acids. In germline, CDR1 is MNHEY, CDR2 SVGAGI. The V end lost 9 bases, the J end lost 2 bases, and 7 bases lay between the germline ends. CDR3 DNA: TGTGCCAGTCGACAAAACACTGAAGCTTTCTTT. Protein sequence: CASRQNTEAFF.

V usage is TRBV6-6 and J usage is TRBJ2-5; maybe TRBD2 (5 bases). The germline V gene encodes CDR1 MNHNY and CDR2 SVGAGI (reference sequence). The CDR3 contains 15 residues. Trimming shortened V by 2 bases and J by 2 bases, and 12 bases separated the two germline ends. The CDR3 is CASSYGGYLQETQYF. The CDR3 DNA reads as TGTGCCAGCAGTTACGGAGGCTACCTACAAGAGACCCAGTACTTC.

The table lists this clone with a count of one. The chain combines TRBV6-4 with TRBJ2-3; a weak D match, TRBD1 (6 bases). With 5 bases removed from V and 0 bases from J, the gap between germline ends came to 6 bases. The CDR3 is 13 residues long. In germline, CDR1 is MRHNA, CDR2 SNTAGT. The CDR3 is CASSTGSTDTQYF. The CDR3, as DNA: TGTGCCAGCAGTACAGGGAGCACAGATACGCAGTATTTT.